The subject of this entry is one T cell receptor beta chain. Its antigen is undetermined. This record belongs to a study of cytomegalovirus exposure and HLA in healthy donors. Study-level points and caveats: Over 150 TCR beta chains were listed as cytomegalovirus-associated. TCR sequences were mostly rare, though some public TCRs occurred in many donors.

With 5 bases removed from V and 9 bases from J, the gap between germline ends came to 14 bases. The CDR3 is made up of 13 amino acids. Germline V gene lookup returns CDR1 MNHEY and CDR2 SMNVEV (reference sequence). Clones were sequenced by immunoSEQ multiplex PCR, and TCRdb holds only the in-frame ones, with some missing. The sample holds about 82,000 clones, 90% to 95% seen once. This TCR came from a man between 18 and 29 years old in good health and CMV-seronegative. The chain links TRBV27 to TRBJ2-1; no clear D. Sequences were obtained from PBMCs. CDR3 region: CASSALWAGEQFF. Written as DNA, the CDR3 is TGTGCCAGCAGTGCCTTATGGGCTGGTGAGCAGTTCTTC.